The clone carrying this TCR beta chain has more than one count but fewer than ten. Germline CDR1 SGHTA, CDR2 FQGNSA. The CDR3 runs 14 residues. Trimming removed 5 bases from V and 5 bases from J, with 13 bases in between. The data are from a study of cytomegalovirus exposure and HLA in healthy donors. Amplification used 60 Vbeta primers and 13 Jbeta primers. This table comes from immunoSEQ multiplex PCR, and its TCRdb copy is limited to in-frame clones, with some not included. The sample yields 190,000 or so clones, about 80% seen once. This receptor was identified in a boy younger than 18 in good health and CMV-seronegative. The chain joins TRBV7-2 to TRBJ2-1, with no clear D. What was sequenced was PBMCs. The CDR3 DNA reads TGTGCCAGCAGCAGAAGAGAAATGGACAATGAGCAGTTCTTC. This sequence encodes CASSRREMDNEQFF.